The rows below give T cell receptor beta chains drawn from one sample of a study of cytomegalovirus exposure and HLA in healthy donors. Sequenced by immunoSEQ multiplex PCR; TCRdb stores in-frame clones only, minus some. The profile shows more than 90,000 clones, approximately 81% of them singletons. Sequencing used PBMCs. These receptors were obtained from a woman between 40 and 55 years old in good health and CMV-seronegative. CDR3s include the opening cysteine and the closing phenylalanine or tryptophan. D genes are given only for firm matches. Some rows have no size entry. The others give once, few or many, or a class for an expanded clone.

CDR3 DNA: TGTGCCAGCAGTGAGGGTCAGCGCGGAGGAGGGGAGACCCAGTACTTC
CDR3 protein: CASSEGQRGGGETQYF
D gene: -
J gene: TRBJ2-5
clone size: -
V gene: TRBV2

CDR3 DNA: TGTGCCAGCAGCCCGACAGGGACTCTAAACAATGAGCAGTTCTTC
CDR3 protein: CASSPTGTLNNEQFF
D gene: -
J gene: TRBJ2-1
clone size: -
V gene: TRBV7-9

CDR3 DNA: TGTGCCAGCACTCCCGGGGGGGGCAGGACGAGAATAGGAAAACTGTTTTTT
CDR3 protein: CASTPGGGRTRIGKLFF
D gene: -
J gene: TRBJ1-4
clone size: -
V gene: TRBV28

CDR3 DNA: TGTGCCAGCAGCGTGCAGGGGGCTCAATTGTTCACAGATACGCAGTATTTT
CDR3 protein: CASSVQGAQLFTDTQYF
D gene: TRBD1
J gene: TRBJ2-3
clone size: once
V gene: TRBV9

CDR3 DNA: TGTGCCAGCAGCTCCCCGGGTCTAAGGGGAGAGACCCAGTACTTC
CDR3 protein: CASSSPGLRGETQYF
D gene: -
J gene: TRBJ2-5
clone size: once
V gene: TRBV5-4

CDR3 DNA: TGCGCCAGCAGTGAACTAGCGGGAGGTGCCGGGGAGCTGTTTTTT
CDR3 protein: CASSELAGGAGELFF
D gene: TRBD2
J gene: TRBJ2-2
clone size: -
V gene: TRBV10-1

CDR3 DNA: TGTGCCAGCAGCTTAGCACACAGGGGGAACACTGAAGCTTTCTTT
CDR3 protein: CASSLAHRGNTEAFF
D gene: TRBD1
J gene: TRBJ1-1
clone size: -
V gene: TRBV7-8

CDR3 DNA: TGTGCCACCTCTGGGGGGACAGAGAACACTGAAGCTTTCTTT
CDR3 protein: CATSGGTENTEAFF
D gene: TRBD1
J gene: TRBJ1-1
clone size: -
V gene: TRBV6-4

CDR3 DNA: TGTGCCAGCAGTTCCTTCAGGGGTGGCTACACCTTC
CDR3 protein: CASSSFRGGYTF
D gene: -
J gene: TRBJ1-2
clone size: few
V gene: TRBV2

CDR3 DNA: TGTGCCAGCAGTGTGGGCGAGCGGTACACAGATACGCAGTATTTT
CDR3 protein: CASSVGERYTDTQYF
D gene: -
J gene: TRBJ2-3
clone size: few
V gene: TRBV6-1

CDR3 DNA: TGTGCCAGCAGTGACTCCCTCAATCAGCCCCAGCATTTT
CDR3 protein: CASSDSLNQPQHF
D gene: -
J gene: TRBJ1-5
clone size: -
V gene: TRBV6-5

CDR3 DNA: TGTGCCAGCAGCTTCATGGGACAGAACTCCTACGAGCAGTACTTC
CDR3 protein: CASSFMGQNSYEQYF
D gene: TRBD1
J gene: TRBJ2-7
clone size: -
V gene: TRBV7-2

CDR3 DNA: TGTGCTAGTGGTTTGGTATTAGCGGGAGCTCGGACCGGGGAGCTGTTTTTT
CDR3 protein: CASGLVLAGARTGELFF
D gene: TRBD2
J gene: TRBJ2-2
clone size: -
V gene: TRBV12-5

CDR3 DNA: TGTGCCAGCAGTTCGCCTCGGGGGGAGACCCAGTACTTC
CDR3 protein: CASSSPRGETQYF
D gene: -
J gene: TRBJ2-5
clone size: -
V gene: TRBV27

CDR3 DNA: TGTGCCAGTAGTCCACGCGGGACGAATGAGCAGTTCTTC
CDR3 protein: CASSPRGTNEQFF
D gene: -
J gene: TRBJ2-1
clone size: -
V gene: TRBV19

CDR3 DNA: TGTGCCAGCAGCTTCGGAGGGGCGCCATGGAGCTACACCTTC
CDR3 protein: CASSFGGAPWSYTF
D gene: -
J gene: TRBJ1-2
clone size: -
V gene: TRBV11-2

CDR3 DNA: TGTGCCAGCAGTGAATCAGGGCAACCTACAGGGATACACGAGCAGTACTTC
CDR3 protein: CASSESGQPTGIHEQYF
D gene: -
J gene: TRBJ2-7
clone size: -
V gene: TRBV25-1

CDR3 DNA: TGTGCCAGCAGTTTATTTCCGACGGTGGGCGATACGCAGTATTTT
CDR3 protein: CASSLFPTVGDTQYF
D gene: -
J gene: TRBJ2-3
clone size: -
V gene: TRBV5-6

CDR3 DNA: TGTGCCAGCAGCTTAGATGGAGGGGACTATGGCTACACCTTC
CDR3 protein: CASSLDGGDYGYTF
D gene: -
J gene: TRBJ1-2
clone size: -
V gene: TRBV11-2

CDR3 DNA: TGTGCCAGTAGCCGGGGGGGGGAGGAGCAGTTCTTC
CDR3 protein: CASSRGGEEQFF
D gene: TRBD2
J gene: TRBJ2-1
clone size: -
V gene: TRBV19

CDR3 DNA: TGTGCCAGCAGTCCGTTGACAGGGGGAGGCTACACCTTC
CDR3 protein: CASSPLTGGGYTF
D gene: TRBD1
J gene: TRBJ1-2
clone size: -
V gene: TRBV27

CDR3 DNA: TGTGCCAGCAGCCCGTCTTGGAGGGATGAAAAACTGTTTTTT
CDR3 protein: CASSPSWRDEKLFF
D gene: -
J gene: TRBJ1-4
clone size: few
V gene: TRBV6-1

CDR3 DNA: TGCAGCGCCCTTGACAGGGGCCACTACGAGCAGTACTTC
CDR3 protein: CSALDRGHYEQYF
D gene: TRBD1
J gene: TRBJ2-7
clone size: -
V gene: TRBV29-1

CDR3 DNA: TGTGCCAGCAGCTCTAATCGACAGGGAATGTCTGAAGCTTTCTTT
CDR3 protein: CASSSNRQGMSEAFF
D gene: TRBD1
J gene: TRBJ1-1
clone size: -
V gene: TRBV5-4

CDR3 DNA: TGTGCCAGCAGTTCTCTAGCGGGAGGTGCAGATACGCAGTATTTT
CDR3 protein: CASSSLAGGADTQYF
D gene: TRBD2
J gene: TRBJ2-3
clone size: -
V gene: TRBV6-4

CDR3 DNA: TGTGCCAGCAGCTTGACAGAGATCCTGGCCTACGAGCAGTACTTC
CDR3 protein: CASSLTEILAYEQYF
D gene: -
J gene: TRBJ2-7
clone size: -
V gene: TRBV7-2

CDR3 DNA: TGTGCCAGCGGTCCCGGGACAACCTACGAGCAGTACTTC
CDR3 protein: CASGPGTTYEQYF
D gene: -
J gene: TRBJ2-7
clone size: -
V gene: TRBV6-5